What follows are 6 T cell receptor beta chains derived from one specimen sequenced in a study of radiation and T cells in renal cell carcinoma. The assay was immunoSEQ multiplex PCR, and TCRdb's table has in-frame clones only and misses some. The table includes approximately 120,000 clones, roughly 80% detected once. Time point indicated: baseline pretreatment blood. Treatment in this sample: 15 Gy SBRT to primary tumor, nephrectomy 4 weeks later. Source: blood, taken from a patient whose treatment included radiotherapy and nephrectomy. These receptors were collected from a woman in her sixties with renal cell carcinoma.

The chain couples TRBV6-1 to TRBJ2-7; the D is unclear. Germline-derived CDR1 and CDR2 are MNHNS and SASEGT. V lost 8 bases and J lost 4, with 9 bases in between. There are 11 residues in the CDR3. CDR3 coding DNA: TGTGCCAGCCGCGCCGTTTACGAGCAGTACTTC. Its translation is CASRAVYEQYF.

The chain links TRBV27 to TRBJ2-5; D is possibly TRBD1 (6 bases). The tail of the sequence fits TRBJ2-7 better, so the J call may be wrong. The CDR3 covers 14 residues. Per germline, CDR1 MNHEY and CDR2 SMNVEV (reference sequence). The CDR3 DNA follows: TGTGCCAGCAGTCCCATGGACAGTTCTTACGAGCAGTACTTC. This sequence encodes CASSPMDSSYEQYF.

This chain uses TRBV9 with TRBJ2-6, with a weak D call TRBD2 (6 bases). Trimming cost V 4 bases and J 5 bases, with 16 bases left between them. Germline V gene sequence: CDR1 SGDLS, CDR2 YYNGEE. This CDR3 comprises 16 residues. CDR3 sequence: CASSPPAGQRANVLTF. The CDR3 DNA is TGTGCCAGCAGCCCCCCGGCGGGGCAGCGGGCCAACGTCCTGACTTTC.

CDR3 protein: CASSFRTGSFRELFF. CDR3 bases: TGCGCCAGCAGCTTCCGAACAGGGTCTTTCAGGGAGCTGTTTTTT. The chain has TRBV5-1 and TRBJ2-2, with a possible D match to TRBD1 (6 bases). V was shortened by 2 bases and J by 9 bases, with 17 bases between the two germline ends. The germline V gene encodes CDR1 SGHRS and CDR2 YFSETQ. CDR3 length: 15 amino acids.

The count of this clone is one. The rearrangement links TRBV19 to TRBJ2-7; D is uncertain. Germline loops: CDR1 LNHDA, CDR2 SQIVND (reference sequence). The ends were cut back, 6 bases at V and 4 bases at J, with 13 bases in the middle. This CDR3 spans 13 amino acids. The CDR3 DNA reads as TGTGCCAGTAGCTTGGACGGGCATTACGAGCAGTACTTC. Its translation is CASSLDGHYEQYF. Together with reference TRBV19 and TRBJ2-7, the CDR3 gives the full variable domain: DGGITQSPKYLFRKEGQNVTLSCEQNLNHDAMYWYRQDPGQGLRLIYYSQIVNDFQKGDIAEGYSVSREKKESFPLTVTSAQKNPTAFYLCASSLDGHYEQYFGPGTRLTVT.

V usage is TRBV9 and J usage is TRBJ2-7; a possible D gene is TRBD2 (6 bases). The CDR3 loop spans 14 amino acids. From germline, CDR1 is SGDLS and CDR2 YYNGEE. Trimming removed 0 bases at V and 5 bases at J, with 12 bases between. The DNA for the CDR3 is TGTGCCAGCAGCGTAGATGGAGGGGAAGACGAGCAGTACTTC. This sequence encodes CASSVDGGEDEQYF.